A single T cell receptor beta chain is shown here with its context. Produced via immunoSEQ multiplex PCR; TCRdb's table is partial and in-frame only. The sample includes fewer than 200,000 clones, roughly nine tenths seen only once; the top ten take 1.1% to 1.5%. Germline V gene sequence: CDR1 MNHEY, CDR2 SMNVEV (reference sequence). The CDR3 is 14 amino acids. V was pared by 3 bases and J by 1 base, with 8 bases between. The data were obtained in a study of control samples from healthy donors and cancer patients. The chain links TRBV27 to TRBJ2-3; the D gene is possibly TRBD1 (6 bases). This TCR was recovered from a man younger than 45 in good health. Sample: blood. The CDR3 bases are TGTGCCAGCAGTTTGGGACACGGCACAGATACGCAGTATTTT. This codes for CASSLGHGTDTQYF.